The sequence of this T cell receptor (beta chain) was determined in a study of technical replicates of blood from a handful of donors (dated 2017 in TCRdb). Trimming leaves V shorter by 0 bases and J shorter by 3 bases, with the junction holding 8 bases beyond the gene matches. For CDR1 and CDR2, the germline V gene lists MNHEY and SVGAGI. Including cysteine and phenylalanine, the CDR3 has 16 amino acids. Just CDR3 DNA is preserved here, 48 bases in frame from base 1. Remarks on this clone: Its recognized antigen is unknown. No base quality information exists; no much larger clone differs at one position.

The method was the immunoSEQ multiplex PCR assay. What TCRdb holds here is the immuneACCESS table cut down to in-frame rearrangements. Part of the clones is not present; checked against another copy, under half of the missing clones reflect an unresolved V gene, and the others are unexplained. This sample holds 87,000 or so clones; 95% were observed only once. The top ten clones comprise roughly 0.34% of the sample. This clonotype was sampled from a human donor in good health. The rearrangement combines TRBV6-5 with TRBJ2-7, and 7 junction bases match TRBD2. The sequenced material came from T cells isolated from PBMCs. The bases are TGTGCCAGCAGTTACTCGATCGGCGGGAGAGTCTACGAGCAGTACTTC. Its amino acids are CASSYSIGGRVYEQYF.